This entry features one T cell receptor beta chain sequence. Its antigen is currently unknown. Any history of autoimmune disease or systemic immunosuppression disqualified patients. The sample comes from a study of OX40 agonist ivuxolimab in advanced cancers. Study-level background: Patients receiving dose escalation had hepatocellular carcinoma, melanoma, renal cell or head and neck cancer. Whole-study findings and limits: More expanded clones were seen, on average, in CD8+ T cells than in CD4+.

Profiled with immunoSEQ multiplex PCR; TCRdb holds only in-frame clones, not every one. The repertoire holds approximately 82,000 clones, with 70% to 90% as singletons. Germline values: CDR1 SGHRS, CDR2 YFSETQ. The CDR3 contains 15 residues. V gave up 5 bases and J gave up 2 bases; unmatched junction bases: 7. V usage is TRBV5-1 and J usage is TRBJ2-1; 7 bases fit TRBD2. This sequence originates from an adult with an advanced solid tumor such as melanoma, head and neck, liver or kidney cancer. The sample consisted of CD4+ or CD8+ T cells sorted from blood, taken in a trial of the OX40 agonist ivuxolimab. The CDR3 coding sequence is TGCGCCAGCAGGGTCGGACTAGGGACCTACAATGAGCAGTTCTTC. Its translation is CASRVGLGTYNEQFF.